Listed below are T cell receptor beta chains from one sample, sequenced in a study of T-cell reconstitution after alpha-beta-depleted transplantation in children. TCRdb used MiXCR to reprocess the PCR reads, holding one entry per CDR3 protein. The sample includes 800,000 to 1,000,000 distinct CDR3 sequences, about 30% of them seen just once. Sequences were derived from PBMCs, mostly from graft donor cells, sampled 360 days after TCRalphabeta/CD19-depleted stem cell transplant. The receptor set was obtained from a boy younger than two who had a stem cell transplant for SCID, so the T cells may come from the graft donor. Each CDR3 is given with its conserved first and last residue. Each record gives: V gene, clone size, J gene, D gene, CDR3 length, CDR3 DNA, CDR3 protein. D genes are given only for firm matches. The size entry is marked missing in some rows and otherwise reads once, few, many or a size class.

V: TRBV20-1; size: few; J: TRBJ2-1; D: TRBD2; length: 15; DNA: TGCAGTGCGGAGGAGGGACTAGCTTCTTACAATGAGCAGTTCTTC; CDR3: CSAEEGLASYNEQFF
V: TRBV25-1; size: once; J: TRBJ2-1; D: -; length: 18; DNA: TGTGCCAGCAGTGAAGATGGGGGATCTGACGGCTCCTACAATGAGCAGTTCTTC; CDR3: CASSEDGGSDGSYNEQFF
V: TRBV29-1; size: -; J: TRBJ2-2; D: -; length: 14; DNA: TGCAGCGCTCGACTAGACAGGAACACCGGGGAGCTGTTTTTT; CDR3: CSARLDRNTGELFF
V: TRBV7-4; size: -; J: TRBJ1-2; D: -; length: 13; DNA: TGTGCCAGCAGCTTATACCCCCCCCGAGGCTACACCTTC; CDR3: CASSLYPPRGYTF
V: TRBV3-1; size: few; J: TRBJ2-5; D: -; length: 16; DNA: TGTGCCAGCAGCCAGGTGGCTAGCTCAGTTCAAGAGACCCAGTACTTC; CDR3: CASSQVASSVQETQYF
V: TRBV4-2; size: -; J: TRBJ1-1; D: -; length: 19; DNA: TGTGCCAGCAGCCAAGATACGGCGAGACCCTCCGGGGGTCGGTGTGAAGCTTTCTTT; CDR3: CASSQDTARPSGGRCEAFF
V: TRBV10-1; size: few; J: TRBJ2-2; D: -; length: 13; DNA: TGCGCCAGCACCGAAGGGAGCACCGGGGAGCTGTTTTTT; CDR3: CASTEGSTGELFF
V: TRBV5-1; size: few; J: TRBJ2-5; D: -; length: 14; DNA: TGCGCCAGCAGCTTCAGGCCACTCGGGGAGACCCAGTACTTC; CDR3: CASSFRPLGETQYF
V: TRBV15; size: -; J: TRBJ2-3; D: -; length: 16; DNA: TGTGCCACCAGCAGAGATATCCGGGGGAGCACAGATACGCAGTATTTT; CDR3: CATSRDIRGSTDTQYF
V: TRBV28; size: few; J: TRBJ1-2; D: -; length: 13; DNA: TGTGCCAGCGAGAACCGGGTGGGGTATGGCTACACCTTC; CDR3: CASENRVGYGYTF
V: TRBV6-5; size: -; J: TRBJ2-7; D: -; length: 15; DNA: TGTGCCAGCAGTTACTTTTTTCAGGGTAGAGAGGAGCAGTACTTC; CDR3: CASSYFFQGREEQYF
V: TRBV10-3; size: -; J: TRBJ2-5; D: -; length: 14; DNA: TGTGCCATCAGCTCGGGGGAGGCTCAAGAGACCCAGTACTTC; CDR3: CAISSGEAQETQYF
V: TRBV29-1; size: few; J: TRBJ2-7; D: TRBD1; length: 15; DNA: TGCAGCGTTGAATGGGCAGGGGGCCCGACCTACGAGCAGTACTTC; CDR3: CSVEWAGGPTYEQYF